This TCR beta chain was sequenced during a study of T cell clonotyping in hematopoietic cell transplantation. Study-wide background: Cytoreduction preceded collection of pretransplant recipient samples.

Time point specified: recipient sample about 28 days before transplant, after cytoreduction. Whole-study results and caveats: At the given depth, recipient repertoires were over 95% de novo clonotypes. Higher Inverse Simpson Index values in graft donor and pretransplant recipient predicted broader posttransplant TCR diversity. Pathologically expanded recipient clonotypes increased progressively from day 30 to day 180 as diversity fell.

Repertoires were generated with immunoSEQ multiplex PCR, while TCRdb's copy carries only in-frame clones and drops some. There are roughly 5,300 clones in the sample; around 83% occur only once, and 4% to 5% lies in the top ten. Trimming removed 6 bases from V and 0 bases from J, with 11 bases in between. The germline V gene has CDR1 MNHNS and CDR2 SASEGT. The CDR3 extends over 15 amino acids. In the case of this clone: The antigen remains undetermined.

The starting material was peripheral blood mononuclear cells, obtained before stem cell transplant. The J gene is TRBJ1-4, the V gene TRBV6-1; D unresolved. This TCR was recovered from a man aged 55 to 70 with acute myeloid leukemia. Some clones in this sample may be carry-over from other donors' samples. The CDR3 DNA reads as TGTGCCAGCAGGTTAGAGGGAGCAACTAATGAAAAACTGTTTTTT. Translation gives CASRLEGATNEKLFF.